This TCR beta chain is drawn from a study of PD-1 blockade in classical Hodgkin lymphoma. Study-level information: Nivolumab was given intravenously to patients at 3 mg/kg every 2 weeks. Regarding the study as a whole: The diversity seen at baseline in complete responders resembled that of newly diagnosed patients. Possible causes of repertoire differences, disease activity or prior therapy, remain undefined. It was reported that newly diagnosed patients had less baseline TCR diversity than healthy donors.

The repertoire was sequenced with immunoSEQ multiplex PCR; TCRdb's copy has only in-frame clones and lacks some. Of 120,000 to 150,000 clones detected, 78% appear once; the ten largest clones hold about 9.2%. CDR3 length: 14 residues. The V gene lost 4 bases and the J gene lost 6 bases, with 15 bases spanning the gap. Germline V gene data show CDR1 as GTSNPN and CDR2 as SVGIG (reference sequence). This clone was seen only a few times. The antigen remains undetermined. In every patient, relapse followed autologous stem cell transplantation, while exposure to brentuximab vedotin differed. The V and J genes are TRBV30 and TRBJ2-2; D unresolved. The material sequenced was peripheral blood mononuclear cells (PBMCs), taken before the second cycle of nivolumab. This TCR was recovered from a human donor with classical Hodgkin lymphoma. In DNA, the CDR3 is TGTGCCTGGAAGAGAATGTCCCAGGCCGGGGAGCTGTTTTTT. It encodes CAWKRMSQAGELFF. Together with reference TRBV30 and TRBJ2-2, the CDR3 gives the full variable domain: SQTIHQWPATLVQPVGSPLSLECTVEGTSNPNLYWYRQAAGRGLQLLFYSVGIGQISSEVPQNLSASRPQDRQFILSSKKLLLSDSGFYLCAWKRMSQAGELFFGEGSRLTVL.